This entry lists 11 T cell receptor beta chains sequenced from one sample in a study of regulatory T cells in long-lasting Graves disease. HTBI primers from iRepertoire and Arm-PCR of CDR3 regions yielded the TCR beta libraries. TCRdb passed the multiplex PCR reads through MiXCR, listing each CDR3 protein once. The table includes about 310,000 distinct CDR3 sequences, 18% detected once. This sample's time point: newly diagnosed GD, antithyroid drugs for less than 3 months. Isolated PBMC RNA provided the starting material for the TCR library. Sequencing used peripheral blood mononuclear cells (PBMCs), obtained at new diagnosis, from a patient treated with antithyroid drugs. The origin of the receptors is a female donor with Graves disease.

This clonotype has at least ten counts. V gene TRBV6-5 combines with J gene TRBJ1-2, with D perhaps TRBD1 (6 bases). Trimming stripped 3 bases from V and 4 bases from J, with 15 bases between. Germline lookup yields CDR1 MNHEY and CDR2 SVGAGI. This CDR3 spans 15 amino acids. The CDR3 DNA is TGTGCCAGCAGTTATATCGGGGGGCGCATCTATGGCTACACCTTC. Amino acids: CASSYIGGRIYGYTF.

This clonotype has a count of ten or more. The gene calls are TRBV30 and TRBJ1-2, with 7 bases lining up with TRBD1. Looked up from germline, CDR1 is GTSNPN and CDR2 is SVGIG (reference sequence). Trimming took 5 bases from V and 6 from J; bases not matched to a gene: 9. This CDR3 region has 13 residues. Here the CDR3 reads CAWVRQGGDGYTF. CDR3 nucleotides: TGTGCCTGGGTAAGACAGGGCGGAGATGGCTACACCTTC.

The chain employs TRBV7-2 and TRBJ1-4; D possibly corresponds to TRBD1 (6 bases). Germline loops: CDR1 SGHTA, CDR2 FQGNSA. V was clipped by 8 bases and J by 6 bases, with 16 bases between them. This CDR3 spans 14 amino acids. CDR3 protein: CASGTGTFHEKLFF. CDR3 coding DNA: TGTGCCAGCGGCACAGGGACTTTCCATGAAAAACTGTTTTTT.

Details on this clonotype: This probably arose from a read error, given a far larger clone one base away. CDR3 residues: CASSPGQGGTGTQYF. The CDR3 coding sequence is TGTGCCAGCAGCCCCGGACAGGGTGGAACAGGTACGCAGTATTTT. The chain carries TRBV2 and TRBJ2-3, with 8 bases that match TRBD1. CDR1 is SNHLY and CDR2 is FYNNEI in the germline V gene. This CDR3 is built from 15 residues.

This clonotype has ten or more counts. The chain has TRBV7-2 and TRBJ2-5, with 7 bases matching TRBD1. V was pared by 8 bases and J by 4 bases, with 13 bases of the junction left unmatched. Germline V CDR1 and CDR2: SGHTA, FQGNSA. The CDR3 covers 15 residues. The CDR3 bases are TGTGCCAGCGGACCAGGGGGTAGCCGAGGAGAGACCCAGTACTTC. Amino acid sequence: CASGPGGSRGETQYF.

At least ten counts were recorded for this clonotype. The chain uses TRBV9 and TRBJ2-6, with TRBD1 matching 10 bases. This CDR3 spans 17 amino acids. Germline-derived CDR1 and CDR2 are SGDLS and YYNGEE. The V gene end was trimmed by 4 bases and the J gene end by 0 bases; junction bases not matched to a gene: 4. CDR3 region: CASSTGTGVSGANVLTF. The CDR3 nucleotides are TGTGCCAGCAGCACCGGGACAGGGGTCTCTGGGGCCAACGTCCTGACTTTC.

This clonotype was observed a few times. The V call is TRBV19, the J call TRBJ2-7, with a weak D call TRBD2 (5 bases). CDR3 length equals 13 residues. The ends were cut back, 8 bases at V and 1 base at J, with 12 bases in the middle. Germline loops: CDR1 LNHDA, CDR2 SQIVND (reference sequence). CDR3 loop: CASSRTASYEQYF. The CDR3 DNA sequence: TGTGCCAGTTCTCGGACTGCTTCCTACGAGCAGTACTTC.

On this clonotype itself: A far larger clone is one nucleotide away, so this likely arose from a read error. The V gene is TRBV7-2, the J gene TRBJ2-7, with D uncertain. The CDR3 totals 15 residues. Looked up from germline, CDR1 is SGHTA and CDR2 is FQGNSA. For the CDR3, the DNA is TGTGCCAGCAGCTTAGATAGGGCCCGAGCCTACAAGCAGTACTTC. Its protein product is CASSLDRARAYKQYF.

This clonotype was recorded at least ten times. The chain combines TRBV2 with TRBJ1-6, with 10 positions matching TRBD1. The CDR3 loop spans 15 amino acids. The V segment lost 4 bases and the J segment 9 bases; nucleotides outside the gene matches: 6. The germline V gene encodes CDR1 SNHLY and CDR2 FYNNEI. Here the CDR3 reads CASSGDRGFGSPLHF. DNA for the CDR3: TGTGCCAGCAGTGGGGACAGGGGCTTCGGTTCACCCCTCCACTTT.

This clonotype was recorded many times. The J gene is TRBJ1-2, the V gene TRBV19; 10 bases are a match to TRBD1. This CDR3 comprises 16 residues. The ends lost 5 bases at V and 8 bases at J; junction bases unmatched: 14. Germline V lookup: CDR1 LNHDA, CDR2 SQIVND (reference sequence). CDR3 coding DNA: TGTGCCAGTAGTTCCGGGACAGGGGCTTCCCCTTGGGGCTACACCTTC. This sequence encodes CASSSGTGASPWGYTF.

This clonotype was detected a few times. The J gene is TRBJ2-5, the V gene TRBV20-1; perhaps TRBD2 as D (7 bases). This CDR3 has 17 amino acids. Looked up from germline, CDR1 is DFQATT and CDR2 is SNEGSKA (reference sequence). V was clipped by 1 base and J by 5 bases, with 23 bases between them. The CDR3 DNA is TGCAGTGCTAGAGCCACCTCTGGGGGGGGCAGGCGGGAGACCCAGTACTTC. Amino acid sequence: CSARATSGGGRRETQYF.